These 25 T cell receptor beta chains came from one sample sequenced in a study of T cell responses to AZD1222 COVID-19 vaccine. TCRdb's copy holds only in-frame clones and misses some; the assay was immunoSEQ multiplex PCR. The sample has approximately 100,000 clones, about 88% seen once; the top ten hold more than 15%. This material consisted of peripheral blood, taken on day 0 of AZD1222 vaccination. The source of these receptors is an adult in good health.

This clone has only one observation. The genes are TRBV5-1 and TRBJ1-2; TRBD1 aligns across 10 bases. The germline gives CDR1 SGHRS, CDR2 YFSETQ. The CDR3 length is 17 residues. Trimming removed 5 bases from V and 0 bases from J; junction bases left unmatched: 10. This CDR3 is CASRRGTGDNSNYGYTF. The CDR3 nucleotides are TGCGCCAGCAGACGTGGGACAGGGGACAACTCTAACTATGGCTACACCTTC.

The V call is TRBV4-1, the J call TRBJ1-5; 7 bases align to TRBD1. Looked up from germline, CDR1 is MGHRA and CDR2 is YSYEKL. Germline trimming cut 4 bases from V and 6 bases from J; bases unmatched to any gene: 6. This CDR3 spans 14 amino acids. CDR3 amino acids: CASSRGQVLQPQHF. The CDR3 nucleotides are TGCGCCAGCAGCCGAGGACAGGTCCTTCAGCCCCAGCATTTT.

The genes are TRBV29-1 and TRBJ2-7; 10 nucleotides agree with TRBD1. The CDR3 is 12 residues long. With V trimmed by 7 bases and J by 6 bases, 6 bases remained unmatched. Germline loops: CDR1 SQVTM, CDR2 ANQGSEA. CDR3 DNA sequence: TGCAGCGCTCGGGACAGGGGTTTCGAGCAGTACTTC. Amino acids: CSARDRGFEQYF.

The J gene is TRBJ2-5, the V gene TRBV11-1; no reliable D call. Germline CDR1 SGHAT, CDR2 FQDESV (reference sequence). The CDR3 extends over 14 amino acids. V was shortened by 5 bases and J by 1 base, with 11 bases between the two germline ends. The CDR3 DNA reads as TGTGCCAGCAGCCCAGGACGGATCCAAGAGACCCAGTACTTC. Amino acid sequence: CASSPGRIQETQYF.

CDR3 region: CASSLNAGNGELFF. The CDR3 coding sequence is TGCGCCAGCAGCTTGAATGCGGGGAACGGGGAGCTGTTTTTT. The chain couples TRBV5-1 to TRBJ2-2; the D gene is possibly TRBD2 (6 bases). This CDR3 has 14 residues. The V end was cut by 1 base, the J end by 7 bases, with 11 bases between. Germline CDR1 SGHRS, CDR2 YFSETQ. Supplemented by reference TRBV5-1 and TRBJ2-2, the full variable domain reads KAGVTQTPRYLIKTRGQQVTLSCSPISGHRSVSWYQQTPGQGLQFLFEYFSETQRNKGNFPGRFSGRQFSNSRSEMNVSTLELGDSALYLCASSLNAGNGELFFGEGSRLTVL.

The gene calls are TRBV5-1 and TRBJ2-5; a weak D match, TRBD2 (6 bases). The CDR3 extends over 17 amino acids. Germline V lookup: CDR1 SGHRS, CDR2 YFSETQ. V shed 5 bases and J shed 1 base, with 21 bases lying between them. The CDR3 DNA reads as TGCGCCAGCAGGTCGGGGGTTGCTAGTAAAGGCCAAGAGACCCAGTACTTC. Its protein product is CASRSGVASKGQETQYF.

This clone has only one observation. The genes are TRBV4-2 and TRBJ2-3, with 8 bases identical to TRBD1. CDR3 size: 17 residues. Germline loops: CDR1 LGHNA, CDR2 YNFKEQ. Trimming removed 0 bases from V and 3 bases from J; junction bases left unmatched: 8. The CDR3 DNA reads as TGTGCCAGCAGCCAAGATCGGGGAGACAGGGGAACAGATACGCAGTATTTT. Its protein is CASSQDRGDRGTDTQYF.

The chain carries TRBV3-1 (or the pseudogene TRBV3-2) and TRBJ1-1; D is ambiguous. Germline V gene sequence: CDR1 LGHDT, CDR2 YNNKEL (reference sequence). The CDR3 is 16 amino acids. V lost 1 base and J lost 7, with 19 bases in between. CDR3 sequence reads: CASSQVHLARSGEAFF. CDR3 sequence (DNA): TGTGCCAGCAGCCAAGTTCATTTGGCCCGCAGCGGTGAAGCTTTCTTT.

The chain carries TRBV11-3 and TRBJ2-5, with D uncertain. CDR1 and CDR2 from the germline V gene are SGHNT and YENEEA. This CDR3 has 13 amino acids. Trimming left V 6 bases short and J 2 bases short, with 10 bases between. The CDR3 region has the DNA TGTGCCAGCAGTATAGGGTCTCAAGAGACCCAGTACTTC. Residues: CASSIGSQETQYF.

This clone appeared once. The V call is TRBV5-1, the J call TRBJ2-7; D is unresolved. The V gene's germline CDR1 is SGHRS and CDR2 YFSETQ. The CDR3 loop spans 14 amino acids. V was clipped by 3 bases and J by 1 base, with 11 bases between them. The CDR3 region has the DNA TGCGCCAGCAGCTACCGGGCTGAATCCTACGAGCAGTACTTC. It specifies CASSYRAESYEQYF.

The V gene is TRBV7-9, the J gene TRBJ1-5; maybe TRBD1 (5 bases). CDR1 and CDR2 from the germline V gene are SEHNR and FQNEAQ (reference sequence). V lost 7 bases and J 3 bases, leaving 10 bases between the germline ends. The CDR3 length is 13 residues. The CDR3 region is CASIPGHNQPQHF. CDR3 in DNA: TGTGCCAGCATCCCGGGGCACAATCAGCCCCAGCATTTT.

This chain's CDR3 is CSASFSLALTDTQYF. The DNA for the CDR3 is TGCAGTGCTAGTTTTAGTCTAGCGCTCACAGATACGCAGTATTTT. The rearrangement links TRBV20-1 to TRBJ2-3; D is perhaps TRBD2 (6 bases). Trimming took 3 bases from V and 2 from J, leaving 15 bases between them. The CDR3 is 15 amino acids. Germline assignment: CDR1 DFQATT and CDR2 SNEGSKA (reference sequence).

The chain has TRBV19 and TRBJ2-3, with D possibly matching TRBD1 (5 bases). V lost 5 bases and J 1 base, leaving 19 bases between the germline ends. Germline-derived CDR1 and CDR2 are LNHDA and SQIVND (reference sequence). The CDR3 has 17 amino acids. CDR3 loop: CASSFGNLGRGTDTQYF. The CDR3 region has the DNA TGTGCCAGTAGTTTTGGGAACTTGGGCAGGGGCACAGATACGCAGTATTTT.

The rearrangement links TRBV6-5 to TRBJ2-1; tentative D call: TRBD2 (6 bases). The germline V gene encodes CDR1 MNHEY and CDR2 SVGAGI. V lost 4 bases to trimming and J lost 4 bases, with 17 bases between them. The CDR3 consists of 16 residues. The chain's CDR3 is CASSSNRDSLYNEQFF. The CDR3 DNA sequence: TGTGCCAGCAGTTCAAACCGGGACTCCCTTTACAATGAGCAGTTCTTC.

The chain employs TRBV28 and TRBJ1-4; the D is unclear. The CDR3 spans 16 residues. Trimming cost V 1 base and J 2 bases, with 11 bases left between them. Germline assignment: CDR1 MDHEN and CDR2 SYDVKM. The CDR3 loop reads CASSLFGVTTNEKLFF. The CDR3 DNA is TGTGCCAGCAGTTTATTTGGGGTTACGACTAATGAAAAACTGTTTTTT.

The chain links TRBV10-1 to TRBJ1-1; 9 nucleotides agree with TRBD1. V dropped 6 bases and J dropped 4; count of bases not matched to a gene: 9. Germline CDR1 is WNHNN and CDR2 is SYGVQD (reference sequence). The CDR3 extends over 15 amino acids. The CDR3 region has the DNA TGCGCCAGCAGGAGGGACAGGGTGGGTACCACTGAAGCTTTCTTT. Protein sequence: CASRRDRVGTTEAFF.

This chain links TRBV28 with TRBJ1-1; D may be TRBD1 (6 bases). The CDR3 covers 15 residues. The V end lost 7 bases, the J end lost 4 bases, and 19 bases lay between the germline ends. CDR1 is MDHEN, CDR2 SYDVKM, per germline. The CDR3 coding sequence is TGTGCCAGCACTAGTCCGAGGGGGGCGAGCACTGAAGCTTTCTTT. Its translation: CASTSPRGASTEAFF.

The chain employs TRBV25-1 and TRBJ1-2, with TRBD1 matching over 7 bases. The CDR3 runs 12 residues. V lost 8 bases, J lost 4 bases, and 4 bases stayed unmatched. The germline CDR1 and CDR2 sequences are MGHDK and SYGVNS. The CDR3 spells CASRRDSYGYTF. Here the CDR3 DNA reads TGTGCCAGCCGAAGGGACAGCTATGGCTACACCTTC.

This rearrangement joins TRBV18 to TRBJ1-2; a possible D gene is TRBD1 (5 bases). Germline V gene data show CDR1 as KGHSH and CDR2 as LQKENI. CDR3 length: 14 amino acids. The germline V and J ends were trimmed by 11 bases and 4 bases, with 20 bases remaining between them. The CDR3 nucleotides read TGTGCCTCCTCGGGTGGGGCAGGAGCCTATGGCTACACCTTC. It translates to CASSGGAGAYGYTF.

The chain joins TRBV20-1 to TRBJ1-4; D not resolved. The CDR3 extends over 11 amino acids. V lost 5 bases and J lost 5, with 6 bases in between. CDR1 and CDR2 from the germline V gene are DFQATT and SNEGSKA (reference sequence). The CDR3: CSASKNEKLFF. In DNA, the CDR3 is TGCAGTGCTTCTAAAAATGAAAAACTGTTTTTT.

The rearrangement uses TRBV12-5 and TRBJ2-5; TRBD2 agrees at 7 bases. This CDR3 has 15 residues. Trimming removed 0 bases from V and 4 bases from J; junction bases left unmatched: 5. Germline CDR1 and CDR2: LGHNT and FRNRAP. As DNA, the CDR3 is TGTGCTAGTGGTTTGGTACAAGGGAGGGGAGAGACCCAGTACTTC. It codes for CASGLVQGRGETQYF.

The rearrangement uses TRBV4-1 and TRBJ1-4; tentatively, D is TRBD1 (5 bases). Germline assignment: CDR1 MGHRA and CDR2 YSYEKL. This CDR3 has 15 amino acids. The V and J ends lost 1 base and 8 bases respectively, with 14 bases between them. The CDR3 DNA sequence: TGCGCCAGCAGCCAAGTTCGGGGATGGGGGGAAAAACTGTTTTTT. Its protein is CASSQVRGWGEKLFF.

The rearrangement uses TRBV28 and TRBJ1-2; 7 nucleotides line up with TRBD1. There are 15 residues in the CDR3. Unmatched junction bases numbered 7, after V lost 1 base and J lost 5 bases. The germline gives CDR1 MDHEN, CDR2 SYDVKM. Written as DNA, the CDR3 is TGTGCCAGCAGTTTATTGGGACAGCCGAATTATGGCTACACCTTC. Amino acids: CASSLLGQPNYGYTF.

The chain couples TRBV3-1 (or the pseudogene TRBV3-2) to TRBJ1-2; 10 bases are a match to TRBD1. The CDR3 has 16 residues. The germline gives CDR1 LGHDT, CDR2 YNNKEL (reference sequence). Trimming cost V 1 base and J 7 bases; bases outside gene matches: 9. The CDR3 region is CASSQVLGQGRPGYTF. CDR3 DNA: TGTGCCAGCAGCCAAGTATTGGGACAGGGGCGGCCTGGCTACACCTTC.

This rearrangement joins TRBV5-1 to TRBJ2-3, with 11 bases fitting TRBD2. The CDR3 extends over 16 amino acids. The germline V gene encodes CDR1 SGHRS and CDR2 YFSETQ. V shed 4 bases and J 2 bases; nucleotides not matched to a gene: 6. The CDR3 region is CASSPGTSGITDTQYF. The CDR3 coding sequence is TGCGCCAGCAGCCCCGGGACTAGCGGCATCACAGATACGCAGTATTTT. The variable domain in full, with the rest retrieved from reference TRBV5-1 and TRBJ2-3, is KAGVTQTPRYLIKTRGQQVTLSCSPISGHRSVSWYQQTPGQGLQFLFEYFSETQRNKGNFPGRFSGRQFSNSRSEMNVSTLELGDSALYLCASSPGTSGITDTQYFGPGTRLTVL.